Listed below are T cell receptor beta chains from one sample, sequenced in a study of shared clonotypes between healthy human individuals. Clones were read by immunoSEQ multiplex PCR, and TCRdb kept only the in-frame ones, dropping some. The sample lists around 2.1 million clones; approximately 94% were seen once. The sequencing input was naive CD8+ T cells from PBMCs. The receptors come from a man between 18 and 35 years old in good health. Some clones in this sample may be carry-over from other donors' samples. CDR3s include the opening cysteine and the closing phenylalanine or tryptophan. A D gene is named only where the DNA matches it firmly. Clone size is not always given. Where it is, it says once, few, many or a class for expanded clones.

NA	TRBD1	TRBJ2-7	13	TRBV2	TGTGCCAGCAGGGGGACAGTATCCTACGAGCAGTACTTC	CASRGTVSYEQYF
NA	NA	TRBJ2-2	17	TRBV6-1	TGTGCCAGCATTCAAGCCGGCGCGGTCGCGAACACCGGGGAGCTGTTTTTT	CASIQAGAVANTGELFF
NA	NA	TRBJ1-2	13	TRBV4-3	TGCGCCAGCAGCCAAGACCCCGGCGACGGCTACACCTTC	CASSQDPGDGYTF
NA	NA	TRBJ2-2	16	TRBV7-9	TGTGCCAGCAGTACTCGACAGCAATCAAACACCGGGGAGCTGTTTTTT	CASSTRQQSNTGELFF
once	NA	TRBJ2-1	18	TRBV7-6	TGTGCCAGCAGCTTAGAGCCCCCAGGAAGCACCTCCTACAATGAGCAGTTCTTC	CASSLEPPGSTSYNEQFF
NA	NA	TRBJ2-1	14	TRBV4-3	TGCGCCAGCAGCCATGACCTCGGAGGAAATGAGCAGTTCTTC	CASSHDLGGNEQFF
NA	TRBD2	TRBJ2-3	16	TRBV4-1	TGCGCCAGCAGCCATGGGACTAGCGGAAGCACAGATACGCAGTATTTT	CASSHGTSGSTDTQYF
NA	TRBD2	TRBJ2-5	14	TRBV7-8	TGTGCCAGCAGCGCCGGACTAGCGCGGGAGACCCAGTACTTC	CASSAGLARETQYF
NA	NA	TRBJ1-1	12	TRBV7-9	TGTGCCAGCAGCCGAGTGAACACTGAAGCTTTCTTT	CASSRVNTEAFF
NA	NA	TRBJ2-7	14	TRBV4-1	TGCGCCAGCAGCGCCAGGGGATCCTCCTACGAGCAGTACTTC	CASSARGSSYEQYF
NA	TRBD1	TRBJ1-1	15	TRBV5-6	TGTGCCAGCAGCGCGGGACAGGGGGCGTGGGCTGAAGCTTTCTTT	CASSAGQGAWAEAFF
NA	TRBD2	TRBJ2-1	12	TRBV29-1	TGCAGCGTGCGACTAGCGGGGAATGAGCAGTTCTTC	CSVRLAGNEQFF
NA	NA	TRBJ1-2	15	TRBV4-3	TGCGCCAGCAGCCATTTGGGGGGGGCCGGCGATGGCTACACCTTC	CASSHLGGAGDGYTF
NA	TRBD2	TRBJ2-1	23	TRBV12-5	TGTGCTAGTGGTCCCCCCCGGGACAGACTGACTAGCGGGAGGCTAGGATCCTACAATGAGCAGTTCTTC	CASGPPRDRLTSGRLGSYNEQFF
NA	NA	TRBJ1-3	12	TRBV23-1	TGCGCCAAACAGAACTCTGGAAACACCATATATTTT	CAKQNSGNTIYF
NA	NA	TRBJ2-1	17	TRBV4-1	TGCGCCAGCAGCCCACCCCCCGCCAACCCGACTAGCAATGAGCAGTTCTTC	CASSPPPANPTSNEQFF
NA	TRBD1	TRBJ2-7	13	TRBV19	TGTGCCAGTAGTCCCAGGGACAGCTACGAGCAGTACTTC	CASSPRDSYEQYF
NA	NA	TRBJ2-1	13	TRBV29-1	TGCAGCGCAATCACAGGGTCCGGGAATGAGCAGTTCTTC	CSAITGSGNEQFF
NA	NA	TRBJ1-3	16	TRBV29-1	TGCAGCGTTGAAGAACGTTGGGGGTTCTCTGGAAACACCATATATTTT	CSVEERWGFSGNTIYF
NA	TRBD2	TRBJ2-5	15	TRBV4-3	TGCGCCAGCAGTCTCCGACTAGCGAGGGCGGAGACCCAGTACTTC	CASSLRLARAETQYF
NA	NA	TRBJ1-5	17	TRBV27	TGTGCCAGCAGACTTAGGTATACAGTAAACGGGGATCAGCCCCAGCATTTT	CASRLRYTVNGDQPQHF
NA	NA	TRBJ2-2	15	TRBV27	TGTGCCAGCAAGGTGGCAGGGGAAGGGGCCGGGGAGCTGTTTTTT	CASKVAGEGAGELFF
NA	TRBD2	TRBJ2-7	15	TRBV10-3	TGTGCCATCAGGACCTCTAGCGGCGGGAACTACGAGCAGTACTTC	CAIRTSSGGNYEQYF
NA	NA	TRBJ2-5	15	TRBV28	TGTGCCAGCAGTTTGGTCAGGGGCCCCCTGCAGACCCAGTACTTC	CASSLVRGPLQTQYF
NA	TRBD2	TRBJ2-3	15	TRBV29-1	TGCAGCGCCGCACTAGCGGGAGTAGCAGGAGATACGCAGTATTTT	CSAALAGVAGDTQYF
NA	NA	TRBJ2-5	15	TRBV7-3	TGTGCCAGCAGCCAGGTGGACAGTCCCCGAGAGACCCAGTACTTC	CASSQVDSPRETQYF
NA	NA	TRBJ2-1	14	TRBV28	TGTGCCAGCAGTCCCCCCCCAACAGGGAATGAGCAGTTCTTC	CASSPPPTGNEQFF
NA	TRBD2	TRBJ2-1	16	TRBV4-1	TGCGCCAGCAGCCTCAGGACTAGCGGGAGTGTAAATGAGCAGTTCTTC	CASSLRTSGSVNEQFF
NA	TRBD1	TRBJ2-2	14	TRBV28	TGTGCCAGCCGGGACAGCCCGTTTACCGGGGAGCTGTTTTTT	CASRDSPFTGELFF
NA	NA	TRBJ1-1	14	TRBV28	TGTGCCAGCAGTTATTTATCGGTGAACACTGAAGCTTTCTTT	CASSYLSVNTEAFF
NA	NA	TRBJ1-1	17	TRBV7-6	TGTGCCAGCAGCGTCAGGGTAGTGGGATCTCAAGACACTGAAGCTTTCTTT	CASSVRVVGSQDTEAFF
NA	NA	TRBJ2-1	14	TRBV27	TGTGCCAGCAGTGTGTCTAGCGCTGGTAATGAGCAGTTCTTC	CASSVSSAGNEQFF
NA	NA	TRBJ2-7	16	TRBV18	TGTGCCAGCTCACCGAATTCCGGACGGGACGCCTACGAGCAGTACTTC	CASSPNSGRDAYEQYF
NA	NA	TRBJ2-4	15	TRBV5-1	TGCGCCAGCAGTTTGCCCTGGACAGACCGGGACATTCAGTACTTC	CASSLPWTDRDIQYF
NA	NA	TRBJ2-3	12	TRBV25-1	TGTGCCAGCAGTGAATATACGGGCACGCAGTATTTT	CASSEYTGTQYF
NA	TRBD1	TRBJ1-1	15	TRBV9	TGTGCCAGCAGCCCCGAGGGACAGATGAACACTGAAGCTTTCTTT	CASSPEGQMNTEAFF
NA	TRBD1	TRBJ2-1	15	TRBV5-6	TGTGCCAGCAGACAGGGGGGCCGATTCGGGAATGAGCAGTTCTTC	CASRQGGRFGNEQFF
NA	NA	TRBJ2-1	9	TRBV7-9	TGTGCCAGCATACGGGAGCAGTTCTTC	CASIREQFF
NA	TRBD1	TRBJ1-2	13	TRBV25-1	TGTGCCAGCAGCCCGACAGGGGACTATGGCTACACCTTC	CASSPTGDYGYTF
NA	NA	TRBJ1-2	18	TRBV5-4	TGTGCCAGCAGCCCGGGGGCGCCCCTAGGTTGGAAGTTCTATGGCTACACCTTC	CASSPGAPLGWKFYGYTF
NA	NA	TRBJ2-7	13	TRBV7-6	TGTGCCAGCAGCGCGCGACAGGCCTACGAGCAGTACTTC	CASSARQAYEQYF
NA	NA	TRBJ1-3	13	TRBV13	TGTGCCAGCAGCTTAGGGACTGGAAACACCATATATTTT	CASSLGTGNTIYF
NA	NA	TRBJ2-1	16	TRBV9	TGTGCCAGCAGCGTAGGGGGTAGCGGTATTTACAATGAGCAGTTCTTC	CASSVGGSGIYNEQFF
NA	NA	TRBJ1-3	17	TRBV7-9	TGTGCCAGCAGCTTGAGTGGGAACCTAATCTCTGGAAACACCATATATTTT	CASSLSGNLISGNTIYF
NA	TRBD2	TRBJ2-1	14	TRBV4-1	TGCGCCAGCAGCCGACTAGCGGGAGGCGATGAGCAGTTCTTC	CASSRLAGGDEQFF
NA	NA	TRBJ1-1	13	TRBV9	TGTGCCAGCAGTATCGACAGCAACACTGAAGCTTTCTTT	CASSIDSNTEAFF
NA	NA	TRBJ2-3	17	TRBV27	TGTGCCAGCAGTTTACTGACAGCCGCCATAGGGACAGATACGCAGTATTTT	CASSLLTAAIGTDTQYF
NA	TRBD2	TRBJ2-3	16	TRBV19	TGTGCCAGTAGTATTCCCCTAGCGGGAGATTCAGATACGCAGTATTTT	CASSIPLAGDSDTQYF
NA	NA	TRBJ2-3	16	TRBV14	TGTGCCAGCAGCGTACTGGACAGATACACGGGAGATACGCAGTATTTT	CASSVLDRYTGDTQYF
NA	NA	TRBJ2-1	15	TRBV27	TGTGCCAGCAGTCGACTTCCGGGAAACCACAATGAGCAGTTCTTC	CASSRLPGNHNEQFF
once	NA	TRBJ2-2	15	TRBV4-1	TGCGCCAGCAGCCATCGCGGAGGCGACACCGGGGAGCTGTTTTTT	CASSHRGGDTGELFF
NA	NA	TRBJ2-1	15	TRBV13	TGTGCCAGCAGCTTAGTCCGGGAGTGGAACAATGAGCAGTTCTTC	CASSLVREWNNEQFF
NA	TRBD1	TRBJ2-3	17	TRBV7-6	TGTGCCAGCAGCTCCGGCCCGGGACAGAGGAGCACAGATACGCAGTATTTT	CASSSGPGQRSTDTQYF
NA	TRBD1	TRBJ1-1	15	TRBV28	TGTGCCAGCAGTTCCGAGGGACAGCAGAACACTGAAGCTTTCTTT	CASSSEGQQNTEAFF
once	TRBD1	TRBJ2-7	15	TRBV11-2	TGTGCCAGCAGCTATACGGGACAGACCTACTACGAGCAGTACTTC	CASSYTGQTYYEQYF